This paragraph reports one T cell receptor (beta chain). These data come from a study of blood T cell repertoires in COVID-19. Across the whole study: PBMCs, B-cell-depleted T cells, or T cells were the source of the cDNA or gDNA that made up the material.

Original processing notes: Reference gene primer amplification gave nucleated cell count estimates. Using immunoSEQ multiplex PCR, the repertoire was profiled, and TCRdb retains in-frame clones only, with some absent. That table gives V, J and clone size, and the DNA gave D and trimming. The data hold approximately 150,000 clones, with approximately 91% observed a single time. This CDR3 has 18 residues. The V call is TRBV12-2, the J call TRBJ1-4; the D call TRBD1 from the table was never checked on the DNA. TRBV12-2 corresponds to a pseudogene. Sequencing input: peripheral blood. The origin of this receptor is a man aged 18 to 30 with COVID-19, enrolled during active disease. In DNA form, the CDR3 reads TGTGCAAGTCGCTTAGCGATGGCCCGGGACAGGGGTAATGAAAAACTGCTTTTT. Amino acid sequence: CASRLAMARDRGNEKLLF.